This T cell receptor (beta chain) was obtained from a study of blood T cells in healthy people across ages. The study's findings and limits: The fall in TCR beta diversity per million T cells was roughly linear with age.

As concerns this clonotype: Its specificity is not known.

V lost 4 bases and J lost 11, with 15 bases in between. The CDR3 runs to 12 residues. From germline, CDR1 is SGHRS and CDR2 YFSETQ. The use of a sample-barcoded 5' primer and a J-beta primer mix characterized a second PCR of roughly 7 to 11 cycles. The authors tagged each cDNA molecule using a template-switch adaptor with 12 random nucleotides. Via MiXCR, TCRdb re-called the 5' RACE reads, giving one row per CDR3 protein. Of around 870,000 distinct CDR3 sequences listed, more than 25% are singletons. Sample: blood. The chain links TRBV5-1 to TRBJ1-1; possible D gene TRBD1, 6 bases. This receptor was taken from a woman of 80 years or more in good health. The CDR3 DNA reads TGCGCCAGCAGCCTTCAAACAGGGAGGGCTTTCTTT. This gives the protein CASSLQTGRAFF.